This passage covers 14 T cell receptor beta chains from one sample sequenced in a study of T cell repertoires in cytomegalovirus infection. One entry per CDR3 protein results from TCRdb running MiXCR on the reads. This table holds roughly 800,000 distinct CDR3 sequences, 29% found once. No antigens are known for them. Sequenced material: cultured CD8+ T cells from PBMCs, taken from culture after CMV antigen stimulation. These receptors all come from a human donor in good health (CMV status not recorded). Some clones in this sample may be carry-over from other donors' samples.

The CDR3 DNA follows: TGCGCCAGCAGCCAAGTGTACGGCTACAATGAGCAGTTCTTC. This sequence encodes CASSQVYGYNEQFF. V gene TRBV4-1 combines with J gene TRBJ2-1; unclear D gene. The CDR3 loop spans 14 amino acids. CDR1 and CDR2 (germline): MGHRA, YSYEKL. V shed 1 base and J shed 3 bases, with 7 bases lying between them.

As to this clonotype: Being one base from a much bigger clone, this may be a read error. This sequence joins TRBV7-6 and TRBJ2-5, with D possibly being TRBD1 (5 bases). The germline V gene has CDR1 SGHVS and CDR2 FNYEAQ. The CDR3 loop spans 15 amino acids. Trimming took off 6 bases at V and 2 bases at J, with 16 bases between the two ends. The CDR3 DNA reads TGTGCCAGCAGTTACAATGACAGAATACAAGAGACCCAGTACTTC. Its protein is CASSYNDRIQETQYF.

This clonotype has just one count. V usage is TRBV6-6 and J usage is TRBJ1-2; D ambiguous. CDR1 and CDR2 from the germline V gene are MNHNY and SVGAGI (reference sequence). V lost 3 bases and J 8 bases, leaving 13 bases between the germline ends. The CDR3 is made up of 13 amino acids. CDR3 region: CASSYSLSEGYTF. In nucleotides, the CDR3 is TGTGCCAGCAGTTATAGTCTGTCTGAGGGCTACACCTTC.

The rearrangement uses TRBV5-4 and TRBJ2-1; the match to TRBD2 covers 8 bases. V dropped 9 bases and J dropped 9; count of bases not matched to a gene: 14. The CDR3 sequence is 14 residues long. Germline V lookup: CDR1 SGHNT, CDR2 YYREEE (reference sequence). As DNA, the CDR3 is TGTGCCACCGGGGGGGGGGGCTTAATTGGTGAGCAGTTCTTC. Protein: CATGGGGLIGEQFF.

This clonotype was counted between two and nine times. The chain uses TRBV6-5 and TRBJ2-1; TRBD1 agrees at 7 bases. The CDR3 covers 15 residues. Germline-derived CDR1 and CDR2 are MNHEY and SVGAGI. Losses at the gene ends were 5 bases for V and 0 bases for J; bases not matched to a gene: 4. CDR3 DNA sequence: TGTGCCAGCAGTGTCAGGGGGTTCTCCTACAATGAGCAGTTCTTC. Translation gives CASSVRGFSYNEQFF.

This clonotype was detected only a few times. CDR3 protein: CASSNGQRYYGYTF. For the CDR3, the DNA is TGTGCCAGTAGTAATGGACAGCGGTACTATGGCTACACCTTC. This chain joins TRBV19 and TRBJ1-2, with D possibly being TRBD1 (6 bases). Trimming cost V 4 bases and J 3 bases, with 12 bases left between them. The CDR3 runs to 14 residues. Germline lookup yields CDR1 LNHDA and CDR2 SQIVND (reference sequence).

This clonotype was picked up many times. The chain employs TRBV7-2 and TRBJ2-7; the D gene is possibly TRBD2 (5 bases). Trimming took 4 bases from V and 5 from J, leaving 12 bases between them. This CDR3 has 13 amino acids. Germline CDR1 reads SGHTA; CDR2 reads FQGNSA. CDR3 region: CASSSTPGDEQYF. CDR3 nucleotides: TGTGCCAGCAGCTCAACACCCGGGGACGAGCAGTACTTC.

The table lists this clonotype with many counts. This rearrangement joins TRBV19 to TRBJ2-1; possibly TRBD2 for D (7 bases). Germline lookup yields CDR1 LNHDA and CDR2 SQIVND (reference sequence). Trimming removed 4 bases from V and 5 bases from J, with 18 bases in between. The CDR3 is 16 amino acids. CDR3: CASSNVWRGPNNEQFF. CDR3 bases: TGTGCCAGTAGTAACGTATGGCGGGGGCCGAACAATGAGCAGTTCTTC.

This clonotype was seen more than once but under ten times. This chain joins TRBV12-3 or TRBV12-4 and TRBJ2-3, with D possibly TRBD1 on 6 matching bases. V shed 5 bases and J shed 0 bases, with 12 bases lying between them. The CDR3 has 15 residues. The CDR3 here is CASSEQGLSTDTQYF. CDR3 DNA sequence: TGTGCCAGCAGTGAACAGGGTTTGAGCACAGATACGCAGTATTTT.

This chain joins TRBV5-5 and TRBJ2-3; 7 positions match TRBD2. CDR1 is SGHKS and CDR2 is YYEKEE in the germline V gene (reference sequence). The V and J ends lost 0 bases and 4 bases, in that order; junction bases with no gene match: 5. This CDR3 region has 15 residues. CDR3 nucleotides: TGTGCCAGCAGCTTGGGACTAGCTAATGCAGATACGCAGTATTTT. Translating gives CASSLGLANADTQYF.

This chain uses TRBV27 with TRBJ1-6, with D possibly matching TRBD1 (6 bases). The CDR3 runs 15 residues. V was trimmed by 2 bases and J by 8 bases, leaving 13 bases between them. Germline V gene lookup returns CDR1 MNHEY and CDR2 SMNVEV (reference sequence). DNA of the CDR3: TGTGCCAGCAGTTTACCCGGGGGCGCAGATTCACCCCTCCACTTT. Its translation: CASSLPGGADSPLHF.

The J gene is TRBJ1-5, the V gene TRBV19; no reliable D call. The germline V gene has CDR1 LNHDA and CDR2 SQIVND (reference sequence). Trimming cost V 7 bases and J 7 bases, with 11 bases left between them. The CDR3 has 12 residues. CDR3 in amino acids: CASKVGGQPQHF. The DNA of the CDR3 is TGTGCCAGTAAGGTTGGTGGGCAGCCCCAGCATTTT.

This chain connects TRBV18 to TRBJ1-2, with TRBD1 as a possible D gene (5 bases). The CDR3 runs to 13 residues. The V end lost 5 bases, the J end lost 4 bases, and 11 bases lay between the germline ends. Per germline, CDR1 KGHSH and CDR2 LQKENI. CDR3 nucleotides: TGTGCCAGCTCAACTCGAGACAGCTATGGCTACACCTTC. Translating gives CASSTRDSYGYTF.

The chain couples TRBV6-8 to TRBJ2-5, with D possibly TRBD1 on 6 matching bases. Germline V gene lookup returns CDR1 MNHGY and CDR2 SAAAGT. The CDR3 has 13 amino acids. V lost 3 bases and J lost 8, with 13 bases in between. CDR3 region: CASSYSTGTTQYF. Written as DNA, the CDR3 is TGTGCCAGCAGTTATAGCACAGGGACAACCCAGTACTTC.